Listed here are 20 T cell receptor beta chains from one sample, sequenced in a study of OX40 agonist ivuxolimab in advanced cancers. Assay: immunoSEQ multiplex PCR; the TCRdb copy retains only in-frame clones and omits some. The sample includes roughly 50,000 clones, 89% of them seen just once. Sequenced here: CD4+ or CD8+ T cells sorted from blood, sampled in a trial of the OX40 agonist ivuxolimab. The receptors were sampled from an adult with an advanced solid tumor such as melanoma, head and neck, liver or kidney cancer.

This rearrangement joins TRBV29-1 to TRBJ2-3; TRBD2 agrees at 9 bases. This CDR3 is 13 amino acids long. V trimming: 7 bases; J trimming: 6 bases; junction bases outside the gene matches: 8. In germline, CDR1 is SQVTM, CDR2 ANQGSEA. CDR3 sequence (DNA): TGCAGCGCCTACAGCGGGGGGAGGGATACGCAGTATTTT. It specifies CSAYSGGRDTQYF.

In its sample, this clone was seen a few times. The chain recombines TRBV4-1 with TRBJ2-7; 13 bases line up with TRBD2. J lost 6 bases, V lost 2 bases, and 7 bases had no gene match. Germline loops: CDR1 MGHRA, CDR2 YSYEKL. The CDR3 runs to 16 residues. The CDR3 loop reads CASSQNGLAGAPEQYF. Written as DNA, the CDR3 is TGCGCCAGCAGCCAAAATGGACTAGCGGGAGCACCCGAGCAGTACTTC.

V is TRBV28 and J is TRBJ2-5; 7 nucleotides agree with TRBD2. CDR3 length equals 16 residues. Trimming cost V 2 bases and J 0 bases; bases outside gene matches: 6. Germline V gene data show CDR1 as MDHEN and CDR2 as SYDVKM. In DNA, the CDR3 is TGTGCCAGCAGTTTAAGCGGGACGGTGTACCAAGAGACCCAGTACTTC. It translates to CASSLSGTVYQETQYF.

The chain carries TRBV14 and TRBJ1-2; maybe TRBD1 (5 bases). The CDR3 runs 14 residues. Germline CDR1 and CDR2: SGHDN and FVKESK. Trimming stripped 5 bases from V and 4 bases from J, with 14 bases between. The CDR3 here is CASSERGFGYGYTF. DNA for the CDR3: TGTGCCAGCAGCGAAAGGGGTTTCGGCTATGGCTACACCTTC.

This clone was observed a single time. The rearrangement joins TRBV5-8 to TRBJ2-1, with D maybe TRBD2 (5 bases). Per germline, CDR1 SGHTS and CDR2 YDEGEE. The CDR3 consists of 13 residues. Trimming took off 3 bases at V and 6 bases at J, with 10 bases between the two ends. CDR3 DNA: TGTGCCAGCAGCTACATCGGGGTCAATGAGCAGTTCTTC. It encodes CASSYIGVNEQFF.

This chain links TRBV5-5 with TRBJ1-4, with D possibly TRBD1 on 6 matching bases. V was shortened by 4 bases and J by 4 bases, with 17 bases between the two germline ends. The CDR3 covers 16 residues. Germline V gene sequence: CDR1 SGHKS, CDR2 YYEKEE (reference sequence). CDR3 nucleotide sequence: TGTGCCAGCAGCCTATTACCGGGGGGCCTTAATGAAAAACTGTTTTTT. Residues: CASSLLPGGLNEKLFF.

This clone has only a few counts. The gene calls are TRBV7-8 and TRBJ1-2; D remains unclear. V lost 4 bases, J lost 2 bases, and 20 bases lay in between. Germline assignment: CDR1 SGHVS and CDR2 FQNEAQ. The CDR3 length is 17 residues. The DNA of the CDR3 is TGTGCCAGCAGCTCACCCGACCAGAAACAAGAGAACTATGGCTACACCTTC. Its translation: CASSSPDQKQENYGYTF.

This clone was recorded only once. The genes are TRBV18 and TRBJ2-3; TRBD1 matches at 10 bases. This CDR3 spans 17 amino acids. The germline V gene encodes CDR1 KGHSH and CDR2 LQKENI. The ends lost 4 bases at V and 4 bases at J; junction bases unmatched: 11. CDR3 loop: CASSLSYGTGDSDTQYF. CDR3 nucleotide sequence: TGTGCCAGCTCACTTTCCTACGGGACAGGGGATTCAGATACGCAGTATTTT.

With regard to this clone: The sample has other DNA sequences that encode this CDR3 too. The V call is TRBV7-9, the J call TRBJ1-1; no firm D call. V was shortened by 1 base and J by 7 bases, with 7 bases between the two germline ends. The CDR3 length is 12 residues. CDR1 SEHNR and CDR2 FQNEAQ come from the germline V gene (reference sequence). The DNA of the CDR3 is TGTGCCAGCAGCTTAGGAGGGAGTGAAGCTTTCTTT. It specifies CASSLGGSEAFF.

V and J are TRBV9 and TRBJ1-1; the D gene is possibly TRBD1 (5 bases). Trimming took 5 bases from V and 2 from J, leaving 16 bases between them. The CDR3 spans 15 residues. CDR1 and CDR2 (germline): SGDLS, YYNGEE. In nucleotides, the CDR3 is TGTGCCAGCAGAAGGGACGGAGGGACCAACACTGAAGCTTTCTTT. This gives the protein CASRRDGGTNTEAFF.

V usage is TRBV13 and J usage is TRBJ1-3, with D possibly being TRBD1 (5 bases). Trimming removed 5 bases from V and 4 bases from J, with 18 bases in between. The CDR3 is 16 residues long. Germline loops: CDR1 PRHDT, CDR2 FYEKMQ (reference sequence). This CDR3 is CASSPRGDNWGNTIYF. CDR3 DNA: TGTGCCAGCAGCCCGCGGGGGGATAACTGGGGAAACACCATATATTTT.

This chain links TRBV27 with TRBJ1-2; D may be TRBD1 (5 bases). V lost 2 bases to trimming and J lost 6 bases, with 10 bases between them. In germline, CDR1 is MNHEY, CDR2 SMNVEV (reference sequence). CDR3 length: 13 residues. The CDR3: CASSLTIGDGYTF. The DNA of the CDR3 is TGTGCCAGCAGTTTAACTATAGGGGATGGCTACACCTTC.

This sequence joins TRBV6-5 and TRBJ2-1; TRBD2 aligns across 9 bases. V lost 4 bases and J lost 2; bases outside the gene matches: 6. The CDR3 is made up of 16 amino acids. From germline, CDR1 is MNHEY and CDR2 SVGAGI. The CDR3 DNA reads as TGTGCCAGCAGTTTATTAGCGGGAGTAACCTACAATGAGCAGTTCTTC. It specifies CASSLLAGVTYNEQFF.

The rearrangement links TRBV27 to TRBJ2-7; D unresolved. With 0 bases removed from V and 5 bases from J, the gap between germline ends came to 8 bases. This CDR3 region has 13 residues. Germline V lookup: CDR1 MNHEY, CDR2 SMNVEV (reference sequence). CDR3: CASSLSFPNEQYF. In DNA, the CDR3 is TGTGCCAGCAGTTTATCATTTCCTAACGAGCAGTACTTC.

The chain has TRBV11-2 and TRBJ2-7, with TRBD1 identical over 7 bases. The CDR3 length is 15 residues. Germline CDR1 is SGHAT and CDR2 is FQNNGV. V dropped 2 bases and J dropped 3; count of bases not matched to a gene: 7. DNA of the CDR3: TGTGCCAGCAGCTTAAACAGGGGCCCCTACTACGAGCAGTACTTC. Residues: CASSLNRGPYYEQYF.

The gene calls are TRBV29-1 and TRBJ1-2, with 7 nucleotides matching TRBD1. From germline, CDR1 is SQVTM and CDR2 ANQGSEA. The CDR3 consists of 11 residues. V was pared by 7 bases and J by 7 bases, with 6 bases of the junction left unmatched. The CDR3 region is CSARQGGGYTF. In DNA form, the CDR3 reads TGCAGCGCACGACAGGGTGGTGGCTACACCTTC. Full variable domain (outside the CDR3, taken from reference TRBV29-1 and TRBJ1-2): SAVISQKPSRDICQRGTSLTIQCQVDSQVTMMFWYRQQPGQSLTLIATANQGSEATYESGFVIDKFPISRPNLTFSTLTVSNMSPEDSSIYLCSARQGGGYTFGSGTRLTVV.

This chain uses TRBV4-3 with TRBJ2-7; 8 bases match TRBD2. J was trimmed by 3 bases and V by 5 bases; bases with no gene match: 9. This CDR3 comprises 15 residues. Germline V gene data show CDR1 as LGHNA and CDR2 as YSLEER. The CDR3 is CASSERISGSYEQYF. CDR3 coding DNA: TGCGCCAGCAGCGAGAGAATCAGCGGGAGCTACGAGCAGTACTTC.

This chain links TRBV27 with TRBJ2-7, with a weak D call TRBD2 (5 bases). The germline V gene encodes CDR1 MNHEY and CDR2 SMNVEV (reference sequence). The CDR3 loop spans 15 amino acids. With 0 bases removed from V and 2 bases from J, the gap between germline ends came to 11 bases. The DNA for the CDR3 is TGTGCCAGCAGTTTATCTGGCGGGTCGGCCTACGAGCAGTACGTC. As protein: CASSLSGGSAYEQYV.

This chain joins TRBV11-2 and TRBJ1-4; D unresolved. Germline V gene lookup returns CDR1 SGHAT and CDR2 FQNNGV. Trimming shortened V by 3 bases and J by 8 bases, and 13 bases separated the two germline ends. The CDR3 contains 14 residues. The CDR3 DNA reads TGTGCCAGCAGCTTCCGACTCCCGGGGGAAAAACTGTTTTTT. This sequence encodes CASSFRLPGEKLFF.

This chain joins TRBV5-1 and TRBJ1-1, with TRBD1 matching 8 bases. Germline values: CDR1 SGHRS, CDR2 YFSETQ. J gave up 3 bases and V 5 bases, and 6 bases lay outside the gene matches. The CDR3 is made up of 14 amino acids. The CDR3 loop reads CASSKDRADTEAFF. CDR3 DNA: TGCGCCAGCAGTAAGGACAGGGCTGACACTGAAGCTTTCTTT.